This T cell receptor beta chain was retrieved from a study of spatial heterogeneity in lung cancer. Study background: Within raw reads, each unique TCR and UMI combination appeared on average more than ten times.

The library protocol tagged each TCR cDNA with a unique molecular identifier. TCRdb analysed the 5' RACE reads with MiXCR anew, one entry per CDR3 protein. The sample includes several thousand distinct CDR3 sequences, around 24% of them seen just once. The CDR3 runs 15 residues. CDR1 is MDHEN, CDR2 SYDVKM, per germline. V was pared by 3 bases and J by 5 bases, with 15 bases between. Findings and limits, study-wide: In blood, ubiquitous expanded tumor TCRs appeared more at resection than follow-up.

Sample time point: sample taken at primary tumor resection. The study sequenced unsorted whole RNA from tumor, nontumor lung or frozen PBMC. Patients with untreated early-stage non-small cell lung cancer, numbering 72, were the donors. This clonotype is labeled as medium-sized. Its target is not known. The library was built for alpha chains, so this beta chain is an off-target read and its size means little. V gene TRBV28 combines with J gene TRBJ2-3; possibly TRBD2 for D (6 bases). The sequence was collected from a female donor with early-stage non-small cell lung cancer. The specimen was PBMCs, collected at surgery. The CDR3 region is CASSFMTRRIDTQYF. CDR3 sequence (DNA): TGTGCCAGCAGTTTTATGACTAGGAGGATAGATACGCAGTATTTT.